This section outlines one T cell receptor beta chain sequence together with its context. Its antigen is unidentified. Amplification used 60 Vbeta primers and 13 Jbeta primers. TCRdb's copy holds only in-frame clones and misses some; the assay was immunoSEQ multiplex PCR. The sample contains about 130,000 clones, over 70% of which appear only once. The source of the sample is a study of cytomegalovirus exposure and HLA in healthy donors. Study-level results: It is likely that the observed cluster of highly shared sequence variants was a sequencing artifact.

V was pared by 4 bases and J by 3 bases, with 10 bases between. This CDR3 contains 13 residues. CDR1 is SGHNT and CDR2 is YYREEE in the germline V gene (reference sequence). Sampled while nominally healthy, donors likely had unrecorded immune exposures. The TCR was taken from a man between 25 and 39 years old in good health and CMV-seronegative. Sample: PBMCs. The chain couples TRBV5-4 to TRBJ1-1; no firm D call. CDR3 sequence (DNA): TGTGCCAGCAGCGACGCCCAGGACACTGAAGCTTTCTTT. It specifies CASSDAQDTEAFF.